Shown below are 27 T cell receptor beta chains from a single sample sequenced in a study of PD-1 blockade in mismatch repair-deficient tumors. Using immunoSEQ multiplex PCR, the repertoire was profiled, and TCRdb retains in-frame clones only, with some absent. The profile covers around 130,000 clones, with roughly 86% appearing a single time and about 12% taken by the ten largest. This specimen consisted of peripheral blood, obtained just under 74 weeks after starting pembrolizumab. Source of these receptors: an adult with mismatch repair-deficient cancer.

This rearrangement joins TRBV7-8 to TRBJ2-1, with D hard to call. The CDR3 spans 12 residues. V gave up 5 bases and J gave up 4 bases, with 6 bases separating them. Germline assignment: CDR1 SGHVS and CDR2 FQNEAQ. The CDR3 DNA sequence: TGTGCCAGCAGCCCCAATTACAATGAGCAGTTCTTC. It yields the protein CASSPNYNEQFF.

This clone appeared a single time. The gene calls are TRBV9 and TRBJ2-5; TRBD1 or TRBD2 may be the D gene (7 bases each). The germline V gene encodes CDR1 SGDLS and CDR2 YYNGEE. The V end lost 4 bases, the J end lost 5 bases, and 21 bases lay between the germline ends. The CDR3 consists of 16 residues. The CDR3: CASSSGGGVARETQYF. The CDR3 DNA follows: TGTGCCAGCAGCTCAGGGGGGGGAGTGGCCAGGGAGACCCAGTACTTC.

This sequence joins TRBV5-1 and TRBJ1-1; weak D call: TRBD1 (6 bases). Trimming removed 3 bases from V and 4 bases from J, with 19 bases in between. The CDR3 runs to 16 residues. Germline V CDR1 and CDR2: SGHRS, YFSETQ. The CDR3 region is CASSSSGGGGGTEAFF. The CDR3 region has the DNA TGCGCCAGCAGCTCCTCCGGGGGCGGTGGTGGCACTGAAGCTTTCTTT.

The CDR3 DNA reads TGTGCCAGCAGCGTACGGGGGGGCCACTCCTACGAGCAGTACTTC. Amino acid sequence: CASSVRGGHSYEQYF. This sequence joins TRBV9 and TRBJ2-7, with 8 nucleotides matching TRBD2. J gave up 0 bases and V 1 base, and 3 bases lay outside the gene matches. The length of the CDR3 is 15 residues. Germline V gene data show CDR1 as SGDLS and CDR2 as YYNGEE.

The rearrangement uses TRBV6-5 and TRBJ1-1; D gene ambiguous. The CDR3 length is 13 residues. With 6 bases removed from V and 1 base from J, the gap between germline ends came to 9 bases. Germline V gives CDR1 MNHEY, CDR2 SVGAGI. The CDR3: CASRPGRNTEAFF. The DNA of the CDR3 is TGTGCCAGCAGGCCAGGTCGGAACACTGAAGCTTTCTTT.

The gene calls are TRBV6-5 and TRBJ2-5, with 10 bases that match TRBD2. V gave up 2 bases and J gave up 4 bases; unmatched junction bases: 7. CDR1 MNHEY and CDR2 SVGAGI come from the germline V gene. The CDR3 is 16 amino acids. Written as DNA, the CDR3 is TGTGCCAGCAGTTACGAGCCTAGCGGGAGCGGAGAGACCCAGTACTTC. It is translated as CASSYEPSGSGETQYF.

This clone occurred once. CDR3 in amino acids: CASSLDTGPYEQYF. In DNA form, the CDR3 reads TGTGCCAGCAGCTTAGATACAGGGCCCTACGAGCAGTACTTC. The rearrangement joins TRBV11-2 to TRBJ2-7, with a tentative D call TRBD1 (6 bases). Germline CDR1 is SGHAT and CDR2 is FQNNGV. The CDR3 has 14 amino acids. Trimming stripped 0 bases from V and 2 bases from J, with 8 bases between.

V and J are TRBV29-1 and TRBJ2-7, with 11 bases lining up with TRBD1. Germline CDR1 is SQVTM and CDR2 is ANQGSEA. This CDR3 region has 13 residues. With V trimmed by 6 bases and J by 4 bases, 5 bases remained unmatched. Here the CDR3 DNA reads TGCAGCGTCCGGACAGGGGGCCCGTACGAGCAGTACTTC. This gives the protein CSVRTGGPYEQYF.

This clone was seen a single time. This chain joins TRBV6-1 and TRBJ1-2; the D gene is possibly TRBD1 (5 bases). This CDR3 spans 15 amino acids. The germline V and J ends were trimmed by 0 bases and 8 bases, with 16 bases remaining between them. Germline lookup yields CDR1 MNHNS and CDR2 SASEGT. In DNA, the CDR3 is TGTGCCAGCAGTGAAGCTCTTTACAGGCGGAGGGGCTACACCTTC. Translated, it gives CASSEALYRRRGYTF.

The V call is TRBV4-3, the J call TRBJ2-3, with D unresolved. Germline V gene data show CDR1 as LGHNA and CDR2 as YSLEER. The CDR3 sequence is 15 residues long. V dropped 1 base and J dropped 0 bases, with 8 bases sitting between them. This CDR3 is CASSQAVSSTDTQYF. CDR3 in DNA: TGCGCCAGCAGCCAAGCCGTGAGTAGCACAGATACGCAGTATTTT.

The rearrangement links TRBV7-2 to TRBJ1-2; 9 nucleotides align to TRBD1. Trimming cost V 3 bases and J 10 bases; bases outside gene matches: 3. This CDR3 has 12 amino acids. The germline CDR1 and CDR2 sequences are SGHTA and FQGNSA. The CDR3 sequence is CASSFTGGDYTF. CDR3 in DNA: TGTGCCAGCAGCTTTACAGGGGGCGACTACACCTTC.

The CDR3 here is CASSYGKRTNEQFF. In nucleotides, the CDR3 is TGTGCCAGCAGTTATGGGAAGCGTACCAATGAGCAGTTCTTC. The V gene is TRBV6-5, the J gene TRBJ2-1; no reliable D call. Germline lookup yields CDR1 MNHEY and CDR2 SVGAGI. Trimming removed 3 bases from V and 6 bases from J, with 12 bases in between. The CDR3 extends over 14 amino acids.

The chain carries TRBV25-1 and TRBJ2-5, with 7 bases aligning to TRBD1. Germline V gene sequence: CDR1 MGHDK, CDR2 SYGVNS. Trimming took 1 base from V and 7 from J; bases not matched to a gene: 12. The CDR3 contains 16 residues. CDR3: CASSESDRTRSGTQYF. The CDR3 nucleotides are TGTGCCAGCAGTGAATCGGACAGGACAAGATCGGGGACCCAGTACTTC.

The CDR3 reads CASSLGPGQWNTEAFF. The CDR3 DNA follows: TGTGCCAGCAGCTTAGGACCGGGACAGTGGAACACTGAAGCTTTCTTT. This chain joins TRBV11-2 and TRBJ1-1, with TRBD1 identical over 7 bases. Trimming cost V 1 base and J 1 base; bases outside gene matches: 6. This CDR3 spans 16 amino acids. Germline V gene data show CDR1 as SGHAT and CDR2 as FQNNGV.

This chain uses TRBV27 with TRBJ2-7; D gene unclear. CDR3 length equals 14 residues. Germline CDR1 reads MNHEY; CDR2 reads SMNVEV (reference sequence). The ends were cut back, 2 bases at V and 1 base at J, with 9 bases in the middle. In DNA, the CDR3 is TGTGCCAGCAGTTTAGCCAGCCTTTCCTACGAGCAGTACTTC. This gives the protein CASSLASLSYEQYF.

This chain links TRBV11-3 with TRBJ2-1; 11 bases fit TRBD2. With V trimmed by 4 bases and J by 5 bases, 4 bases remained unmatched. Germline V gene data show CDR1 as SGHNT and CDR2 as YENEEA. This CDR3 region has 15 residues. CDR3 coding DNA: TGTGCCAGCAGCTCGGGACTAGCGGTAAACAATGAGCAGTTCTTC. This translates into CASSSGLAVNNEQFF.

The rearrangement links TRBV15 to TRBJ2-5; D is undetermined. From germline, CDR1 is LNHNV and CDR2 YYDKDF (reference sequence). V lost 1 base and J 5 bases, leaving 14 bases between the germline ends. CDR3 length: 15 residues. CDR3 coding DNA: TGTGCCACCAGCAGAGGAACAACAAAAGTTGAGACCCAGTACTTC. Translating it yields CATSRGTTKVETQYF.

The chain is built from TRBV19 and TRBJ1-5, with a tentative D call TRBD1 (5 bases). CDR1 and CDR2 from the germline V gene are LNHDA and SQIVND (reference sequence). The CDR3 spans 15 residues. The V gene lost 3 bases and the J gene lost 7 bases, with 16 bases spanning the gap. CDR3 amino acids: CASSMVGGDGQPQHF. The CDR3 nucleotides read TGTGCCAGTAGTATGGTAGGCGGGGACGGGCAGCCCCAGCATTTT. The complete variable domain, with remaining parts taken from reference TRBV19 and TRBJ1-5, reads DGGITQSPKYLFRKEGQNVTLSCEQNLNHDAMYWYRQDPGQGLRLIYYSQIVNDFQKGDIAEGYSVSREKKESFPLTVTSAQKNPTAFYLCASSMVGGDGQPQHFGDGTRLSIL.

The chain uses TRBV6-5 and TRBJ2-5; D remains ambiguous. V dropped 0 bases and J dropped 4 bases, with 12 bases sitting between them. The germline gives CDR1 MNHEY, CDR2 SVGAGI. The CDR3 sequence is 15 residues long. The CDR3 is CASSYSSGPLETQYF. Written as DNA, the CDR3 is TGTGCCAGCAGTTACTCAAGTGGACCGCTAGAGACCCAGTACTTC.

The rearrangement uses TRBV11-2 and TRBJ2-7, with no clear D. The CDR3 has 14 residues. CDR1 is SGHAT, CDR2 FQNNGV, per germline. Trimming pared 3 bases from V and 3 bases from J, leaving 12 bases between. The DNA for the CDR3 is TGTGCCAGCAGCTTTCCAGCGTCGGGCTACGAGCAGTACTTC. Translation gives CASSFPASGYEQYF.

There are a few counts of this clone. The chain carries TRBV30 and TRBJ2-7; TRBD1 aligns across 9 bases. The CDR3 consists of 11 residues. V shed 5 bases and J 6 bases; nucleotides not matched to a gene: 2. CDR1 is GTSNPN, CDR2 SVGIG, per germline (reference sequence). The CDR3: CAWGDRAEQYF. CDR3 in DNA: TGTGCCTGGGGGGACAGGGCCGAGCAGTACTTC. The whole variable domain, filled in from reference TRBV30 and TRBJ2-7, reads SQTIHQWPATLVQPVGSPLSLECTVEGTSNPNLYWYRQAAGRGLQLLFYSVGIGQISSEVPQNLSASRPQDRQFILSSKKLLLSDSGFYLCAWGDRAEQYFGPGTRLTVT.

The chain recombines TRBV5-6 with TRBJ2-1; possible D gene TRBD2, 5 bases. The V end was cut by 0 bases, the J end by 7 bases, with 8 bases between. Germline V gene data show CDR1 as SGHDT and CDR2 as YYEEEE. There are 13 residues in the CDR3. In DNA form, the CDR3 reads TGTGCCAGCAGCTTGGGGAGGAGGAATGAGCAGTTCTTC. This translates into CASSLGRRNEQFF.

This chain connects TRBV14 to TRBJ2-5, with D perhaps assigned TRBD1 or TRBD2 (5 bases each). Trimming removed 6 bases from V and 0 bases from J, with 14 bases in between. The CDR3 consists of 15 residues. The germline V gene encodes CDR1 SGHDN and CDR2 FVKESK. Written as DNA, the CDR3 is TGTGCCAGCAGTCAAACCGGGACGTACCAAGAGACCCAGTACTTC. Its protein is CASSQTGTYQETQYF.

The chain combines TRBV5-1 with TRBJ2-3, with 12 bases that match TRBD2. The CDR3 runs to 16 residues. CDR1 SGHRS and CDR2 YFSETQ come from the germline V gene. The V gene end was trimmed by 4 bases and the J gene end by 0 bases; junction bases not matched to a gene: 3. CDR3 bases: TGCGCCAGCAGCCCGGGGACTAGCGGGAGCACAGATACGCAGTATTTT. Its translation is CASSPGTSGSTDTQYF. The complete variable domain, with remaining parts taken from reference TRBV5-1 and TRBJ2-3, reads KAGVTQTPRYLIKTRGQQVTLSCSPISGHRSVSWYQQTPGQGLQFLFEYFSETQRNKGNFPGRFSGRQFSNSRSEMNVSTLELGDSALYLCASSPGTSGSTDTQYFGPGTRLTVL.

V gene TRBV28 combines with J gene TRBJ2-7; D might be TRBD2 (6 bases). This CDR3 has 17 residues. The germline V and J ends were trimmed by 5 bases and 0 bases, with 20 bases remaining between them. Germline-derived CDR1 and CDR2 are MDHEN and SYDVKM. The CDR3 here is CASSLRDFWVPSYEQYF. The CDR3 DNA follows: TGTGCCAGCAGTCTCCGGGACTTTTGGGTCCCCTCCTACGAGCAGTACTTC.

V usage is TRBV10-2 and J usage is TRBJ2-7, with TRBD2 matching over 10 bases. Germline values: CDR1 WSHSY, CDR2 SAAADI. The CDR3 spans 17 residues. The V gene end was trimmed by 4 bases and the J gene end by 5 bases; junction bases not matched to a gene: 14. CDR3: CASSVPGGLAGANEQYF. The DNA for the CDR3 is TGCGCCAGCAGTGTCCCTGGGGGGCTAGCGGGGGCAAACGAGCAGTACTTC.

This clone was observed once. J is TRBJ2-7 and V is TRBV5-6; 7 bases are shared with TRBD2. J lost 5 bases, V lost 2 bases, and 7 bases had no gene match. This CDR3 comprises 14 residues. Germline V gene data show CDR1 as SGHDT and CDR2 as YYEEEE. The CDR3 here is CASSFRDYLDEQYF. The CDR3 DNA is TGTGCCAGCAGCTTCCGGGACTACCTCGACGAGCAGTACTTC.